The 28 T cell receptor beta chains listed next were all sequenced from one sample in a study of blood T cell repertoires in COVID-19. Libraries were prepared by immunoSEQ multiplex PCR; TCRdb keeps only in-frame clonotypes and omits some of them. The sample shows fewer than 350,000 clones, roughly 85% of them seen only once. The sequenced sample consisted of PBMCs or T cells enriched from blood (not recorded which). These receptors came from a woman aged 25 to 39 who had been exposed to COVID-19.

This clone has only a few counts. The chain couples TRBV4-1 to TRBJ2-1; TRBD2 matches 9 bases. With 4 bases clipped from V and 7 bases from J, the junction kept 14 bases outside the gene matches. This CDR3 comprises 17 residues. CDR1 and CDR2 from the germline V gene are MGHRA and YSYEKL. The CDR3 region is CASSRILGREGQNEQFF. The CDR3 DNA reads as TGCGCCAGCAGCCGGATTTTGGGGCGGGAGGGCCAAAATGAGCAGTTCTTC.

V usage is TRBV12-5 and J usage is TRBJ1-2; 9 bases map to TRBD1. The V segment lost 4 bases and the J segment 5 bases; nucleotides outside the gene matches: 14. Germline CDR1 reads LGHNT; CDR2 reads FRNRAP. The CDR3 totals 17 residues. CDR3 region: CASGYTQGTGRGYGYTF. The CDR3 nucleotides read TGTGCTAGTGGTTATACCCAGGGGACAGGGAGGGGGTATGGCTACACCTTC.

V and J are TRBV11-2 and TRBJ2-3; 8 positions match TRBD2. CDR1 SGHAT and CDR2 FQNNGV come from the germline V gene. The length of the CDR3 is 16 residues. After removal of 1 base from V and 6 bases from J, the junction contained 9 bases not matched to a gene. The CDR3: CASSLGFGRAGDTQYF. In nucleotides, the CDR3 is TGTGCCAGCAGCTTAGGCTTCGGGAGGGCTGGCGATACGCAGTATTTT. The whole variable domain, remainder taken from reference TRBV11-2 and TRBJ2-3, is EAGVAQSPRYKIIEKRQSVAFWCNPISGHATLYWYQQILGQGPKLLIQFQNNGVVDDSQLPKDRFSAERLKGVDSTLKIQPAKLEDSAVYLCASSLGFGRAGDTQYFGPGTRLTVL.

The V gene is TRBV7-9, the J gene TRBJ2-1; the D is unclear. The V and J ends lost 1 base and 7 bases respectively, with 8 bases between them. Germline CDR1 reads SEHNR; CDR2 reads FQNEAQ (reference sequence). This CDR3 is built from 13 residues. The CDR3 nucleotides read TGTGCCAGCAGCTTAGGAGATTTGAATGAGCAGTTCTTC. Protein: CASSLGDLNEQFF.

The V and J genes are TRBV3-1 (or the pseudogene TRBV3-2) and TRBJ2-2; 7 bases are a match to TRBD1. Germline-derived CDR1 and CDR2 are LGHDT and YNNKEL (reference sequence). The V gene end was trimmed by 4 bases and the J gene end by 1 base; junction bases not matched to a gene: 6. CDR3 length: 16 residues. CDR3 residues: CASSPPGQKNTGELFF. CDR3 sequence (DNA): TGTGCCAGCAGCCCGCCGGGACAGAAGAACACCGGGGAGCTGTTTTTT.

V usage is TRBV5-1 and J usage is TRBJ2-3; D ambiguous. Germline V gene lookup returns CDR1 SGHRS and CDR2 YFSETQ. The CDR3 is 17 residues long. Trimming left V 0 bases short and J 2 bases short, with 16 bases between. The CDR3, as DNA: TGCGCCAGCAGCTTGGATAACGCGTTCCACTCCACAGATACGCAGTATTTT. It codes for CASSLDNAFHSTDTQYF.

Regarding this clone: A read error may account for a junction end that differs from germline. The chain links TRBV30 to TRBJ1-2; D not certain. CDR1 GTSNPN and CDR2 SVGIG come from the germline V gene (reference sequence). The CDR3 has 13 residues. The CDR3 sequence: CAWMYQAGGGPAF. The CDR3, as DNA: TGTGCCTGGATGTATCAGGCGGGCGGAGGTCCCGCCTTC.

This clone is a singleton in its sample. The rearrangement joins TRBV2 to TRBJ2-7; D is uncertain. This CDR3 comprises 10 residues. Germline V gives CDR1 SNHLY, CDR2 FYNNEI. Trimming left V 8 bases short and J 4 bases short, with 6 bases between. CDR3 protein: CASSEYEQYF. The CDR3 nucleotides read TGTGCCAGCTCGGAGTACGAGCAGTACTTC.

Only a few counts were recorded for this clone. The CDR3 DNA reads TGTGCCAGCAGCCAAGAGAGAGAGGAGGGCTACACCTTC. Amino acids: CASSQEREEGYTF. This chain joins TRBV4-2 and TRBJ1-2; D ambiguous. Germline CDR1 is LGHNA and CDR2 is YNFKEQ. V dropped 0 bases and J dropped 8 bases, with 10 bases sitting between them. The CDR3 extends over 13 amino acids.

This chain links TRBV27 with TRBJ1-4; weak D call: TRBD1 (5 bases). The CDR3 contains 16 residues. V lost 2 bases, J lost 5 bases, and 15 bases lay in between. Germline V gives CDR1 MNHEY, CDR2 SMNVEV (reference sequence). The CDR3 spells CASSLMAGTRNEKLFF. In DNA, the CDR3 is TGTGCCAGCAGTTTAATGGCGGGGACCCGAAATGAAAAACTGTTTTTT.

This sequence joins TRBV6-5 and TRBJ2-7; 12 bases match TRBD1. In germline, CDR1 is MNHEY, CDR2 SVGAGI. V was pared by 4 bases and J by 5 bases, with 6 bases of the junction left unmatched. CDR3 size: 15 residues. In DNA form, the CDR3 reads TGTGCCAGCAGTTGGAAAGGGACAGGGGGCGACGAGCAGTACTTC. This codes for CASSWKGTGGDEQYF.

This clone has a single count. The rearrangement uses TRBV28 and TRBJ1-4; the D gene is possibly TRBD1 (5 bases). The ends were cut back, 4 bases at V and 3 bases at J, with 9 bases in the middle. The CDR3 sequence is 14 residues long. Per germline, CDR1 MDHEN and CDR2 SYDVKM. CDR3 nucleotide sequence: TGTGCCAGCAGTTCCGGACATCCTAATGAAAAACTGTTTTTT. It codes for CASSSGHPNEKLFF.

The chain is built from TRBV7-5 and TRBJ1-6; TRBD1, the table's D call, lacks a check against the DNA. TRBV7-5 constitutes a pseudogene. This CDR3 comprises 16 residues. The CDR3 nucleotides read TGTGTCAGAAGCCTAACCAGGGCCCTGTATAATTCACCCCTCCACTTT. Protein sequence: CVRSLTRALYNSPLHF.

This clone was picked up a small number of times. This sequence joins TRBV5-1 and TRBJ1-1; 8 nucleotides match TRBD1. The junction had 9 bases not matched to a gene; V was cut back by 0 bases and J by 2 bases. This CDR3 contains 17 residues. Germline CDR1 and CDR2: SGHRS and YFSETQ. The CDR3 is CASSLGQGAAVNTEAFF. CDR3 bases: TGCGCCAGCAGCTTGGGCCAGGGGGCGGCGGTTAACACTGAAGCTTTCTTT.

CDR3 nucleotides: TGTGCCAGCCATGGGGGGGAGAGTGGGGCCAACGTCCTGACTTTC. This sequence encodes CASHGGESGANVLTF. V gene TRBV28 combines with J gene TRBJ2-6; TRBD2 matches at 7 bases. CDR3 length: 15 amino acids. Germline V CDR1 and CDR2: MDHEN, SYDVKM. V was pared by 8 bases and J by 3 bases, with 7 bases of the junction left unmatched.

A single count supports this clone. The rearrangement joins TRBV10-3 to TRBJ2-5; D is possibly TRBD1 (5 bases). The CDR3 totals 12 residues. Trimming removed 6 bases at V and 5 bases at J, with 10 bases between. Germline assignment: CDR1 ENHRY and CDR2 SYGVKD. CDR3 amino acids: CAIRTSGETQYF. The CDR3 DNA follows: TGTGCCATCAGAACTTCAGGGGAGACCCAGTACTTC.

The chain combines TRBV28 with TRBJ1-2; no clear D gene. V dropped 3 bases and J dropped 8 bases, with 13 bases sitting between them. In germline, CDR1 is MDHEN, CDR2 SYDVKM. This CDR3 has 13 residues. CDR3 sequence reads: CASSFTSSGGYTF. The DNA of the CDR3 is TGTGCCAGCAGTTTTACTTCCTCGGGGGGCTACACCTTC.

The chain links TRBV7-2 to TRBJ2-5; tentative D call: TRBD1 (5 bases). V gave up 5 bases and J gave up 3 bases, with 19 bases separating them. CDR1 is SGHTA and CDR2 is FQGNSA in the germline V gene. The CDR3 runs 16 residues. CDR3 amino acids: CASSTRRTGFKETQYF. For the CDR3, the DNA is TGTGCCAGCAGCACGCGACGTACAGGCTTTAAAGAGACCCAGTACTTC.

The chain couples TRBV9 to TRBJ1-1; D ambiguous. Trimming took 1 base from V and 4 from J, leaving 11 bases between them. Per germline, CDR1 SGDLS and CDR2 YYNGEE. The CDR3 sequence is 14 residues long. CDR3 region: CASSVMEQSTEAFF. CDR3 in DNA: TGTGCCAGCAGCGTAATGGAGCAAAGCACTGAAGCTTTCTTT.

The rearrangement uses TRBV7-2 and TRBJ2-1, with TRBD1 identical over 7 bases. The germline gives CDR1 SGHTA, CDR2 FQGNSA. The CDR3 has 15 residues. The trim removed 5 bases at V and 0 bases at J, leaving 4 bases unmatched. The CDR3: CASSKDRASYNEQFF. CDR3 sequence (DNA): TGTGCCAGCAGCAAAGACAGGGCCTCCTACAATGAGCAGTTCTTC.

The rearrangement links TRBV11-2 to TRBJ1-1; TRBD1 might be the D (6 bases). The CDR3 is made up of 17 amino acids. Trimming removed 5 bases from V and 1 base from J, with 20 bases in between. The germline V gene has CDR1 SGHAT and CDR2 FQNNGV. CDR3 sequence reads: CASSLPNYRVRNTEAFF. The CDR3 DNA sequence: TGTGCCAGCAGCCTACCCAACTACAGGGTCAGGAACACTGAAGCTTTCTTT.

The rearrangement links TRBV5-6 to TRBJ1-6, with a weak D call TRBD1 (6 bases). There are 14 residues in the CDR3. CDR1 is SGHDT, CDR2 YYEEEE, per germline. Deletions cut 1 base from V and 7 bases from J, with 9 bases between. The chain's CDR3 is CASSLTGTNSPLHF. CDR3 sequence (DNA): TGTGCCAGCAGCTTGACAGGGACAAATTCACCCCTCCACTTT.

This chain connects TRBV19 to TRBJ1-6, with 8 positions matching TRBD1. Trimming took 5 bases from V and 6 from J; bases not matched to a gene: 6. Germline-derived CDR1 and CDR2 are LNHDA and SQIVND (reference sequence). This CDR3 spans 15 amino acids. CDR3 amino acids: CASSSGQGSNSPLHF. The CDR3 DNA follows: TGTGCCAGTAGTTCAGGACAGGGTTCTAATTCACCCCTCCACTTT.

The chain couples TRBV9 to TRBJ2-2; possible D gene TRBD2, 6 bases. The germline V gene encodes CDR1 SGDLS and CDR2 YYNGEE. CDR3 length equals 15 residues. Trimming pared 2 bases from V and 0 bases from J, leaving 8 bases between. CDR3 region: CASSVSGANTGELFF. The CDR3 DNA reads as TGTGCCAGCAGCGTGTCGGGGGCGAACACCGGGGAGCTGTTTTTT.

The chain couples TRBV28 to TRBJ2-1; TRBD2 might be the D (5 bases). Germline V lookup: CDR1 MDHEN, CDR2 SYDVKM. The V end lost 4 bases, the J end lost 5 bases, and 9 bases lay between the germline ends. This CDR3 has 13 amino acids. The CDR3 nucleotides read TGTGCCAGCAGTTCATGGGAGAACAATGAGCAGTTCTTC. Translated, it gives CASSSWENNEQFF.

The gene calls are TRBV7-8 and TRBJ1-4; 10 bases agree with TRBD1. The CDR3 spans 15 residues. V dropped 6 bases and J dropped 5; count of bases not matched to a gene: 6. Germline CDR1 and CDR2: SGHVS and FQNEAQ. The CDR3 region is CASRPLGQGNEKLFF. The CDR3 DNA follows: TGTGCCAGCAGGCCGCTGGGACAGGGGAATGAAAAACTGTTTTTT.

The CDR3 coding sequence is TGTGCCAGCAGCGCCGGGACAGGTACGAATCAGCCCCAGCATTTT. It yields the protein CASSAGTGTNQPQHF. The chain employs TRBV28 and TRBJ1-5; 8 bases fit TRBD1. After removal of 6 bases from V and 4 bases from J, the junction contained 8 bases not matched to a gene. There are 15 residues in the CDR3. CDR1 and CDR2 (germline): MDHEN, SYDVKM.

The chain joins TRBV5-4 to TRBJ2-3; D is uncertain. V lost 4 bases and J 5 bases, leaving 11 bases between the germline ends. CDR3 length: 13 residues. The V gene's germline CDR1 is SGHNT and CDR2 YYREEE (reference sequence). The DNA for the CDR3 is TGTGCCAGCAGCCCCCGGCTAGGAGATACGCAGTATTTT. This gives the protein CASSPRLGDTQYF.